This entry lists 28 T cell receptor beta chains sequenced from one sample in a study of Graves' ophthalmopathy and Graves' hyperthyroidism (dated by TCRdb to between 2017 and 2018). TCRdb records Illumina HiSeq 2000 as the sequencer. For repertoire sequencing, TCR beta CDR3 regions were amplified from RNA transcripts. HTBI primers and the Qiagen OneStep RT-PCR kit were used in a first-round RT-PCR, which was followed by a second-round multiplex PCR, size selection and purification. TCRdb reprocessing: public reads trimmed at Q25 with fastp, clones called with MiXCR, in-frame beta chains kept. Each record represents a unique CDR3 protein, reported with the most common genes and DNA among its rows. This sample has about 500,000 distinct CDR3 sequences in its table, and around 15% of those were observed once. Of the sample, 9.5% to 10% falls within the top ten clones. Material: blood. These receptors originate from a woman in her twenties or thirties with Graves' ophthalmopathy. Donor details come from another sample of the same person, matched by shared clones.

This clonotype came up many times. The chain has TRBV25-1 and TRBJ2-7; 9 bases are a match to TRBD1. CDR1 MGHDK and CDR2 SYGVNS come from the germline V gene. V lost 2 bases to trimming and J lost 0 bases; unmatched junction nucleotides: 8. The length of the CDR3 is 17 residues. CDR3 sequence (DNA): TGTGCCAGCAGTGAAAAGGGGGGACAGGGTAACTCCTACGAGCAGTACTTC. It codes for CASSEKGGQGNSYEQYF.

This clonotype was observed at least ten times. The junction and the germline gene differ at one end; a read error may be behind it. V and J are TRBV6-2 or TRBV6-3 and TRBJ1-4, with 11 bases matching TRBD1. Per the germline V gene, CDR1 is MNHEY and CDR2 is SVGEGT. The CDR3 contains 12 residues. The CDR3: CASGQGAPSRNF. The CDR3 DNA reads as TGTGCCAGCGGACAGGGGGCGCCTTCCAGGAATTTT.

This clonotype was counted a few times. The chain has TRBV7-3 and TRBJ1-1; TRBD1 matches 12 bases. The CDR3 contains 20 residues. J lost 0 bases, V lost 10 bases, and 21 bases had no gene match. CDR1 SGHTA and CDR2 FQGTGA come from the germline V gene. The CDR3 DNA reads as TGTGCCACTATAGCCGGGACAGGGGGCTACATTTTAGGAATGAACACTGAAGCTTTCTTT. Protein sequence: CATIAGTGGYILGMNTEAFF.

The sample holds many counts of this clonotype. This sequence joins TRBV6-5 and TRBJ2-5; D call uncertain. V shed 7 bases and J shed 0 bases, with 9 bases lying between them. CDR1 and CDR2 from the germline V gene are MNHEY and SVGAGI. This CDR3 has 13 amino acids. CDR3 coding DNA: TGTGCCAGCACTCATCACAACCAAGAGACCCAGTACTTC. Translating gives CASTHHNQETQYF.

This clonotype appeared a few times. The CDR3 DNA sequence: TGCGCCAGCAGCCAAGATTTCAGGGGCCAGCCCCATTATGGCTACACCTTC. Translating gives CASSQDFRGQPHYGYTF. The chain combines TRBV4-3 with TRBJ1-2; perhaps TRBD1 as D (6 bases). This CDR3 has 17 residues. V gave up 0 bases and J gave up 5 bases, with 19 bases separating them. The germline V gene has CDR1 LGHNA and CDR2 YSLEER.

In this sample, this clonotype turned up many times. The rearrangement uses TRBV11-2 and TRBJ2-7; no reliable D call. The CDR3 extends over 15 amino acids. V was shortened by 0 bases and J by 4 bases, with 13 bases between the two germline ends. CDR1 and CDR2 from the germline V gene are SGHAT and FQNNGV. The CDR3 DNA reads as TGTGCCAGCAGCTTAGATGTCCTACCGACATACGAGCAGTACTTC. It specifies CASSLDVLPTYEQYF.

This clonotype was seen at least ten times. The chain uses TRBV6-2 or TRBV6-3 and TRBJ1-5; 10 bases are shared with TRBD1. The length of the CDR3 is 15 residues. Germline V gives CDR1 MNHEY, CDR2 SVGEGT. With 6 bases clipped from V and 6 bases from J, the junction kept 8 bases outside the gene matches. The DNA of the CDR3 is TGTGCCAGCAGACGCGGACAGGGGGTGAGTCAGCCCCAGCATTTT. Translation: CASRRGQGVSQPQHF.

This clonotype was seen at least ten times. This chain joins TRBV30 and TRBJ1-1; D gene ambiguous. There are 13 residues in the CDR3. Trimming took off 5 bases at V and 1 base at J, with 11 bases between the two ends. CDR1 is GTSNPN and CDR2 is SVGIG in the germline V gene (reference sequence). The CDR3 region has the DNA TGTGCCTGGGCCGGACGGCCGAACACTGAAGCTTTCTTT. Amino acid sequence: CAWAGRPNTEAFF.

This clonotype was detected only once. CDR3 DNA: TGTGCCAGCATCCCGGCTAGCGCTAGATCCTACGAGCAGTACTTC. This codes for CASIPASARSYEQYF. The chain combines TRBV7-2 with TRBJ2-7, with a weak D call TRBD2 (6 bases). Trimming removed 7 bases from V and 1 base from J, with 17 bases in between. This CDR3 is 15 amino acids long. CDR1 SGHTA and CDR2 FQGNSA come from the germline V gene.

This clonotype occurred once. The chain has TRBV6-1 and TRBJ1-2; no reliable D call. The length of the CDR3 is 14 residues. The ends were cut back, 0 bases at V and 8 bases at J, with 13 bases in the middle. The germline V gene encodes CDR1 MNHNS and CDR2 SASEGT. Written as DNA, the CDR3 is TGTGCCAGCAGTGAAGCTGGAAGGGTGGGAGGCTACACCTTC. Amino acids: CASSEAGRVGGYTF.

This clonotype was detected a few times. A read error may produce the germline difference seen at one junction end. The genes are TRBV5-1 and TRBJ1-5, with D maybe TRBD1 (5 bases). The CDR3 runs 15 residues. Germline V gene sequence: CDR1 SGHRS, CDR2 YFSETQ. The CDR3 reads CASSLGEASNQPKHF. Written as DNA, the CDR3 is TGCGCCAGCAGCTTAGGGGAGGCTAGCAATCAGCCCAAGCATTTT.

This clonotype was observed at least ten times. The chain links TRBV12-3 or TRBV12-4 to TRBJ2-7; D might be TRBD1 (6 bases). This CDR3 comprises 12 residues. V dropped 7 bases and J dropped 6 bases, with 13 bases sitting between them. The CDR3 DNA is TGTGCCAGCACGGCCGAAGGGGGCGAGCAGTACTTC. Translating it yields CASTAEGGEQYF.

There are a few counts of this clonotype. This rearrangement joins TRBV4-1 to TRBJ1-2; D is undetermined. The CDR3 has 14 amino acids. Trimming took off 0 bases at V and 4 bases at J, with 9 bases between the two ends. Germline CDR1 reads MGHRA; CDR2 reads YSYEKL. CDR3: CASSQEVDGYGYTF. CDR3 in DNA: TGCGCCAGCAGCCAAGAGGTGGACGGCTATGGCTACACCTTC.

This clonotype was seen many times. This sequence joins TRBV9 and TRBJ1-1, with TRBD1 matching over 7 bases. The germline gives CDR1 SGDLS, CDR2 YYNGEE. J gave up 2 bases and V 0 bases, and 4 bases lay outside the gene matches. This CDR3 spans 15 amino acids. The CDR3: CASSVVDRANTEAFF. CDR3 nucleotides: TGTGCCAGCAGCGTAGTTGACAGGGCTAACACTGAAGCTTTCTTT.

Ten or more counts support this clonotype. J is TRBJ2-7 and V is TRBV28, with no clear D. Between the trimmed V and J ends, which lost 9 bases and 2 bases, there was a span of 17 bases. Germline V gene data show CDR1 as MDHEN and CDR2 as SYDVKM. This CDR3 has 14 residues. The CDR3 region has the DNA TGTGCCAGTCCAATCGTCTCGGATCCCTACGAGCAGTACTTC. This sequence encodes CASPIVSDPYEQYF.

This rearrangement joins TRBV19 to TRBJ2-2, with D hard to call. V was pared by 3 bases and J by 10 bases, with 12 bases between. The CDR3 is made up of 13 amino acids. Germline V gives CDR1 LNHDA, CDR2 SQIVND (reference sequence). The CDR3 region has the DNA TGTGCCAGTAGTATGGACCCCTTTTCGGAGCTGTTTTTT. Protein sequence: CASSMDPFSELFF.

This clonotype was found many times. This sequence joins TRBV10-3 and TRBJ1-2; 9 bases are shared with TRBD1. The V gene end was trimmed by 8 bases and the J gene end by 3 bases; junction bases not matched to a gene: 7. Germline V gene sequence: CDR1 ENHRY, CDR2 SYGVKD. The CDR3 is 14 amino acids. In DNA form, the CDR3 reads TGTGCCATCGGAGGATGGGACAGGGACTATGGCTACACCTTC. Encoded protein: CAIGGWDRDYGYTF.

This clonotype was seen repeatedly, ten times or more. The CDR3 is CASSLRSTPGSRSPLHF. In DNA, the CDR3 is TGTGCCAGCAGTTTAAGATCCACGCCGGGTTCTAGGTCACCCCTCCACTTT. The V call is TRBV12-3 or TRBV12-4, the J call TRBJ1-6; unclear D gene. This CDR3 spans 17 amino acids. Between the trimmed V and J ends, which lost 2 bases and 10 bases, there was a span of 21 bases.

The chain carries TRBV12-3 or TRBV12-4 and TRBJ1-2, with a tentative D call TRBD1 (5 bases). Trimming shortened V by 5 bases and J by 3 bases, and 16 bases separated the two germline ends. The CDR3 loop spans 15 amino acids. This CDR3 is CASSDPRDSYYGYTF. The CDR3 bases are TGTGCCAGCAGTGACCCCCGGGACTCCTACTATGGCTACACCTTC.

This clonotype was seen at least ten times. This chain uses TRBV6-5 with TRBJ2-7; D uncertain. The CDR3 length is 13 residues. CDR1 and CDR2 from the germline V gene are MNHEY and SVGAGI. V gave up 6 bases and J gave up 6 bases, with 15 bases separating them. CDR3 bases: TGTGCCAGCAGACCTTCAACCTGGGGCGAGCAGTACTTC. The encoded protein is CASRPSTWGEQYF.

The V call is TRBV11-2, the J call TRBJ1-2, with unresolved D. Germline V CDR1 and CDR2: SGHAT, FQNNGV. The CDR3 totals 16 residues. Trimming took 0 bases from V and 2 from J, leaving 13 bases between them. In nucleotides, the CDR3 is TGTGCCAGCAGCTTAGATTCAGGCCTACTCAACTATGGCTACACCTTC. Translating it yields CASSLDSGLLNYGYTF. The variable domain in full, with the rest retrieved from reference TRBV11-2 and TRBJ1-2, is EAGVAQSPRYKIIEKRQSVAFWCNPISGHATLYWYQQILGQGPKLLIQFQNNGVVDDSQLPKDRFSAERLKGVDSTLKIQPAKLEDSAVYLCASSLDSGLLNYGYTFGSGTRLTVV.

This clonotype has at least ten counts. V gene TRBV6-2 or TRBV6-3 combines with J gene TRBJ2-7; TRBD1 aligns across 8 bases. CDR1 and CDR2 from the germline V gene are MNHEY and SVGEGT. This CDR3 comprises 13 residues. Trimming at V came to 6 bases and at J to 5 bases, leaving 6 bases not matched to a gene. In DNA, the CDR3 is TGTGCCAGCAGCCACAGGGGGTGGCACGAGCAGTACTTC. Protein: CASSHRGWHEQYF.

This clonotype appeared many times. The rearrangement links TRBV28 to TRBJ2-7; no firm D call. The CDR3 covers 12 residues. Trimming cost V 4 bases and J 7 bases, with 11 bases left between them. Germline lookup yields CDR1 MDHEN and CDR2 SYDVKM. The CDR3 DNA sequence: TGTGCCAGCAGTTCACCCGTGAGGGAGCAGTACTTC. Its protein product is CASSSPVREQYF.

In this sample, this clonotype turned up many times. CDR3 DNA sequence: TGCGCCAGCAGCCAAGCCAGGGATAAGGGTTCACCCCTCCACTTT. Translation: CASSQARDKGSPLHF. The chain recombines TRBV4-1 with TRBJ1-6; maybe TRBD1 (5 bases). V lost 1 base to trimming and J lost 9 bases, with 13 bases between them. The CDR3 extends over 15 amino acids. CDR1 is MGHRA and CDR2 is YSYEKL in the germline V gene.

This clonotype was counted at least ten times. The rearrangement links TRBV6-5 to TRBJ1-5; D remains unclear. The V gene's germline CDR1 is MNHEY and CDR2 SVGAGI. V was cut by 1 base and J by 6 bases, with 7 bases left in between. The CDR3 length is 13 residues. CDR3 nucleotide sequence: TGTGCCAGCAGTTACTACTCGGGTCAGCCCCAGCATTTT. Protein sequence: CASSYYSGQPQHF.

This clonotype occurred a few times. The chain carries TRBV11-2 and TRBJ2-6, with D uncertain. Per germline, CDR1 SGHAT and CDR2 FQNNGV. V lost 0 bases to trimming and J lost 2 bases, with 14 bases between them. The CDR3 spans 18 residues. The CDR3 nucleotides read TGTGCCAGCAGCTTAGAGTGGATCCTTATTCCTGGGGCCAACGTCCTGACTTTC. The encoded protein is CASSLEWILIPGANVLTF. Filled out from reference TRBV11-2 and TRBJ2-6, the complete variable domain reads EAGVAQSPRYKIIEKRQSVAFWCNPISGHATLYWYQQILGQGPKLLIQFQNNGVVDDSQLPKDRFSAERLKGVDSTLKIQPAKLEDSAVYLCASSLEWILIPGANVLTFGAGSRLTVL.

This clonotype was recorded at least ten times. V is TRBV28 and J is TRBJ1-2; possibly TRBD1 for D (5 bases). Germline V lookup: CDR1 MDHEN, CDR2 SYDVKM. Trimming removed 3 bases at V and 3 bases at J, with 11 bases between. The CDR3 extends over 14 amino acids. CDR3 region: CASSFQGWDYGYTF. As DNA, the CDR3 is TGTGCCAGCAGTTTCCAGGGATGGGACTATGGCTACACCTTC.

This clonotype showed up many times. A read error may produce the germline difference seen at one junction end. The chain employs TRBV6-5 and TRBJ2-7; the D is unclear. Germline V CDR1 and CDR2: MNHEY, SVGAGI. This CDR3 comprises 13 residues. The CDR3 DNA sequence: TGTGCCAGCAGTTACCGGTCCTCCCACGAGCAGTACTTC. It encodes CASSYRSSHEQYF.